This record looks at one T cell receptor (beta chain) sequence and its context. Its target is not known. Every immunoSEQ plate was one replicate of a subset's evenly spread DNA. The repertoire was sequenced with immunoSEQ multiplex PCR; TCRdb's copy has only in-frame clones and lacks some. The sample holds about 1.1 million clones; about 72% are singletons and the top ten take about 0.94%. The entry originates in a study of shared clonotypes between healthy human individuals. As for the study in general: Aged 18 to 49, the donors were a couple of women and three men. Overall study findings and caveats: Having only a few donors restricted how much genetic and exposure-history diversity was captured.

CDR1 and CDR2 (germline): LGHNA, YSLEER. The CDR3 is 14 amino acids. Trimming left V 11 bases short and J 1 base short, with 16 bases between. This sequence was found in a young man in good health. Some clones in this sample may be carry-over from other donors' samples. The sequenced material came from memory CD4+ T cells from PBMCs. Sample subset: CD45RA-negative fraction. This chain connects TRBV4-3 to TRBJ2-3; D could derive from TRBD1 or TRBD2 (5 bases each). This CDR3 reads CASSYVGGTDTQYF. The CDR3 DNA sequence: TGCGCCTCATCATACGTGGGGGGCACAGATACGCAGTATTTT.